What follows are 3 T cell receptor beta chains derived from one specimen sequenced in a study of blood T cell repertoires in COVID-19. Repertoires were generated with immunoSEQ multiplex PCR, while TCRdb's copy carries only in-frame clones and drops some. Here the sample spans fewer than 300,000 clones, more than 85% being singletons. Sequencing was carried out using peripheral blood. The receptors were sampled from a woman between 25 and 40 years old with COVID-19, enrolled during active disease.

Note on this clone: The junction differs from germline at one of its ends, possibly a read error. V and J are TRBV4-1 and TRBJ2-3; TRBD1 matches at 12 bases. This CDR3 comprises 17 residues. Germline CDR1 MGHRA, CDR2 YSYEKL. The CDR3 is CASTLIGGTGGTNTQYF. The CDR3 nucleotides read TGCGCCAGCACTCTAATTGGAGGGACAGGGGGCACAAATACGCAGTATTTT.

V is TRBV20-1 and J is TRBJ1-4, with TRBD1 matching 9 bases. CDR1 DFQATT and CDR2 SNEGSKA come from the germline V gene (reference sequence). V lost 6 bases to trimming and J lost 1 base; unmatched junction nucleotides: 12. The CDR3 length is 17 residues. The DNA of the CDR3 is TGCAGTGCCAGTCCCGGGACAGGGAAGGGAACTAATGAAAAACTGTTTTTT. Its translation is CSASPGTGKGTNEKLFF.

The chain combines TRBV29-1 with TRBJ1-3; D might be TRBD1 (5 bases). CDR3 size: 12 residues. V lost 7 bases to trimming and J lost 2 bases, with 9 bases between them. Germline CDR1 is SQVTM and CDR2 is ANQGSEA. CDR3 nucleotides: TGCAGCGCGGGGGGAGCTGGAAACACCATATATTTT. Translated: CSAGGAGNTIYF.